One sample yielded the 2 T cell receptor beta chains listed below, sequenced in a study of identical twins. In TCRdb, the 5' RACE reads were re-called with MiXCR into one record per CDR3 protein. The sample has 1,800,000 or so distinct CDR3 sequences; roughly a third are singletons. Sequenced: cord blood. These receptors were taken from a newborn girl in good health.

The table lists this clonotype with many counts. V usage is TRBV27 and J usage is TRBJ1-5; D remains unclear. CDR1 is MNHEY and CDR2 is SMNVEV in the germline V gene (reference sequence). The CDR3 is 13 amino acids. Trimming shortened V by 2 bases and J by 4 bases, and 6 bases separated the two germline ends. As DNA, the CDR3 is TGTGCCAGCAGTTTAAAGGGAAATCAGCCCCAGCATTTT. Translating it yields CASSLKGNQPQHF.

The chain links TRBV12-3 or TRBV12-4 to TRBJ2-2; D may be TRBD2 (5 bases). The CDR3 is 15 residues long. V was shortened by 3 bases and J by 5 bases, with 13 bases between the two germline ends. The CDR3 sequence: CASSFRPPGTGELFF. As DNA, the CDR3 is TGTGCCAGCAGTTTTAGGCCCCCGGGGACCGGGGAGCTGTTTTTT.